The entry that follows covers one T cell receptor beta chain sequence. No antigen is known for it. No much larger clone is present one base from it, and per-base qualities are unavailable. This sample is drawn from a study of tumor-infiltrating lymphocytes in oesophageal squamous cell carcinoma (dated by TCRdb to the mid-2010s). Libraries were prepared through PCR. Data came from an Illumina HiSeq 2000. The public reads were run again by TCRdb, first through fastp at Q25 and then through MiXCR, and only productive beta chains were kept. Every entry covers one CDR3 protein and lists the most common genes and DNA from its rows. The sample table holds 18,000 or so distinct CDR3 sequences, of which roughly two fifths were seen once. The ten largest clones take up approximately 19% of the sample. Sequences SGHTA (CDR1) and FQGNSA (CDR2) are obtained from the germline V gene. CDR3 length: 15 amino acids, cysteine to phenylalanine. The sequence is cut down to CDR3 DNA, 45 bases in frame from base 1. V trim: 6 bases; J trim: 4 bases; unmatched bases: 8.

This receptor was identified in a male donor with esophageal squamous cell carcinoma. The sample comprised esophageal tumor tissue. Recombination linked TRBV7-2 to TRBJ2-3, with 9 bases aligning to TRBD2. The nucleotides read TGTGCCAGCAGGATGACTAGCGGTGAGGCAGATACGCAGTATTTT. Its product reads: CASRMTSGEADTQYF.